This TCR beta chain was recorded in a study of radiation and T cells in renal cell carcinoma. Study-level points and caveats: Pretreatment tumor biopsies were lacking, so baseline clonotypes are unknown. In blood, top tumor clones expanded by 2 weeks, shrinking by 4.

Time point: blood 2 weeks post-SBRT. Treatment in this sample: 15 Gy SBRT to primary tumor, nephrectomy 4 weeks later. After SBRT, blood was collected at 2 and 4 weeks, plus baseline. Worth noting for this clone: What it binds is not known.

The protocol was immunoSEQ multiplex PCR, while the TCRdb copy is restricted to in-frame clones and leaves out a portion. In the table there are 120,000 or so clones, around 89% of which are singletons. The receptor was isolated from a woman between 70 and 85 years old with renal cell carcinoma. The source material was blood, sampled from a patient whose treatment included radiotherapy and nephrectomy.

The CDR3 DNA is TGTGCCAGTATCCGTGAAGCTTTCTTT. The encoded protein is CASIREAFF. The chain carries TRBV19 and TRBJ1-1; D not resolved. CDR1 and CDR2 from the germline V gene are LNHDA and SQIVND (reference sequence). The length of the CDR3 is 9 residues. V shed 7 bases and J shed 7 bases, with 4 bases lying between them.